This T cell receptor beta chain was identified in a study of T cells in tumors after PD-1 blockade. For the study at large: Each patient got pembrolizumab 200 mg every 3 weeks or cemiplimab 350 mg every 2 weeks. General study results and limits: Some novel exhausted tumor clones appeared in pre-treatment blood, suggesting peripheral recruitment.

TCRdb's copy holds only in-frame clones and misses some; the assay was immunoSEQ multiplex PCR. The sample contains 45,000 to 50,000 clones, roughly 80% of which appear only once. The table lists this clone with a few counts. Its target is unknown. CDR3 length equals 16 residues. After removal of 1 base from V and 5 bases from J, the junction contained 5 bases not matched to a gene. Germline values: CDR1 MNHEY, CDR2 SVGAGI. The receptor comes from a human donor with advanced basal cell or squamous cell carcinoma (not recorded which). V and J are TRBV6-5 and TRBJ1-6; 7 positions agree with TRBD1. The sequences come from PBMCs, collected before anti-PD-1 therapy. The CDR3 nucleotides read TGTGCCAGCAGTTACTATGGTCAGGGGGATAATTCACCCCTCCACTTT. This gives the protein CASSYYGQGDNSPLHF.